This TCR beta chain emerged from a study of cytomegalovirus exposure and HLA in healthy donors. On the study more broadly: HLA-typed donors were the source of about 85 million unique TCRs held in an early data release. Study-level results: In vitro testing confirmed three CMV-associated chains as specific for CMV antigens.

Germline V gives CDR1 SGHAT, CDR2 FQNNGV. Between the trimmed V and J ends, which lost 3 bases and 8 bases, there was a span of 22 bases. The CDR3 is made up of 17 amino acids. Details on this clone: As yet, its antigen is unknown.

Primers included in the PCR were 60 Vbeta and 13 Jbeta primers. Libraries were prepared by immunoSEQ multiplex PCR; TCRdb keeps only in-frame clonotypes and omits some of them. The sample contains about 150,000 clones, 65% to 85% of which appear only once. Donors likely had unrecorded immune exposures despite being nominally healthy when sampled. The source of this sequence is a man between 18 and 35 years old in good health and CMV-seronegative. Sequenced input: PBMCs. The chain uses TRBV11-2 and TRBJ1-4; possible D gene TRBD1, 6 bases. CDR3 sequence reads: CASSFSPWTEGEEKLFF. The DNA for the CDR3 is TGTGCCAGCAGCTTCTCCCCCTGGACAGAAGGAGAAGAAAAACTGTTTTTT.